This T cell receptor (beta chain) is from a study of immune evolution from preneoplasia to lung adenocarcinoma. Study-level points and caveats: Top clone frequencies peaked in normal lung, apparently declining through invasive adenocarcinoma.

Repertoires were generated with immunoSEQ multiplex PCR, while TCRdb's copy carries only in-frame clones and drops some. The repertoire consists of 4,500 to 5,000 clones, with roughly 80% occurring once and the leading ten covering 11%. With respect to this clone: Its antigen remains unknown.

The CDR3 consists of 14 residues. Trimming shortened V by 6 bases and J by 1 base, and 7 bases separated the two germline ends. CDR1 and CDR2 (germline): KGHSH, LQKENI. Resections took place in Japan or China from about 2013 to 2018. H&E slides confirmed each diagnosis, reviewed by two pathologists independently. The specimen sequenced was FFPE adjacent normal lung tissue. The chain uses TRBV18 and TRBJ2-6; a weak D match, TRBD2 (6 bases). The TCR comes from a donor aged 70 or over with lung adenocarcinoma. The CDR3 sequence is CASSGSSGANVLTF. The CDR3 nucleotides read TGTGCCAGCTCCGGGAGTTCTGGGGCCAACGTCCTGACTTTC. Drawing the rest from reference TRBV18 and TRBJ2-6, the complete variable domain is NAGVMQNPRHLVRRRGQEARLRCSPMKGHSHVYWYRQLPEEGLKFMVYLQKENIIDESGMPKERFSAEFPKEGPSILRIQQVVRGDSAAYFCASSGSSGANVLTFGAGSRLTVL.